The 31 T cell receptor beta chains below were found in one sample sequenced in a study of long-term antiretroviral therapy in people with HIV. Survey-level immunoSEQ v3.0 assays were run. Assay used: immunoSEQ multiplex PCR; TCRdb lists only in-frame clones, some missing. This sample has 25,000 to 30,000 clones, with approximately 80% found just once. The source material was unsorted PBMCs, sampled 3 years after starting antiretroviral therapy. These receptors were obtained from a man aged 35-49 years with HIV.

The J gene is TRBJ2-3, the V gene TRBV27; TRBD2 matches at 8 bases. CDR1 is MNHEY and CDR2 is SMNVEV in the germline V gene (reference sequence). This CDR3 is built from 17 residues. Germline trimming cut 8 bases from V and 1 base from J; bases unmatched to any gene: 14. The CDR3 spells CASWPLEREMRTDTQYF. The CDR3 DNA is TGTGCCAGCTGGCCCCTCGAGCGGGAGATGCGCACAGATACGCAGTATTTT.

This clone came up once. The chain is built from TRBV7-3 and TRBJ2-2; 7 bases agree with TRBD2. From germline, CDR1 is SGHTA and CDR2 FQGTGA. Trimming removed 6 bases from V and 2 bases from J; junction bases left unmatched: 6. This CDR3 contains 15 residues. The CDR3 sequence is CASRLSGVNTGELFF. In DNA, the CDR3 is TGTGCCAGCAGGCTGAGCGGGGTAAACACCGGGGAGCTGTTTTTT. The full variable domain, with the rest looked up from reference TRBV7-3 and TRBJ2-2, is GAGVSQTPSNKVTEKGKYVELRCDPISGHTALYWYRQSLGQGPEFLIYFQGTGAADDSGLPNDRFFAVRPEGSVSTLKIQRTERGDSAVYLCASRLSGVNTGELFFGEGSRLTVL.

The chain uses TRBV19 and TRBJ2-1; 7 nucleotides match TRBD2. V lost 6 bases and J lost 3; bases outside the gene matches: 5. The CDR3 loop spans 14 amino acids. From germline, CDR1 is LNHDA and CDR2 SQIVND (reference sequence). DNA of the CDR3: TGTGCCAGTAGCCCTAGCGGAGTCTACAATGAGCAGTTCTTC. This sequence encodes CASSPSGVYNEQFF.

This sequence joins TRBV27 and TRBJ1-2; D uncertain. The V gene lost 2 bases and the J gene lost 5 bases, with 15 bases spanning the gap. Germline V gene sequence: CDR1 MNHEY, CDR2 SMNVEV (reference sequence). The CDR3 runs to 15 residues. CDR3 bases: TGTGCCAGCAGTTTAGAGTCCAGAGGATCATATGGCTACACCTTC. This codes for CASSLESRGSYGYTF.

V is TRBV11-2 and J is TRBJ2-7, with TRBD2 matching 7 bases. J was trimmed by 3 bases and V by 0 bases; bases with no gene match: 8. CDR1 is SGHAT, CDR2 FQNNGV, per germline. This CDR3 region has 16 residues. This CDR3 reads CASSLDESGILYEQYF. The CDR3 DNA is TGTGCCAGCAGCTTAGATGAGAGCGGGATACTCTACGAGCAGTACTTC.

The chain carries TRBV7-9 and TRBJ2-7; D possibly corresponds to TRBD1 (7 bases). From germline, CDR1 is SEHNR and CDR2 FQNEAQ (reference sequence). Trimming left V 5 bases short and J 4 bases short, with 15 bases between. The CDR3 runs to 14 residues. The CDR3 bases are TGTGCCAGCAGCCCCACGGCAGGGGGGTACGAGCAGTACTTC. Translation gives CASSPTAGGYEQYF.

The chain joins TRBV28 to TRBJ1-1; D is uncertain. From germline, CDR1 is MDHEN and CDR2 SYDVKM. The CDR3 length is 10 residues. The V gene lost 4 bases and the J gene lost 9 bases, with 6 bases spanning the gap. CDR3 in amino acids: CASSSNQAFF. CDR3 coding DNA: TGTGCCAGCAGTTCCAACCAAGCTTTCTTT.

This chain links TRBV6-5 with TRBJ1-2, with D hard to call. The CDR3 loop spans 12 amino acids. The V gene's germline CDR1 is MNHEY and CDR2 SVGAGI. Between the trimmed V and J ends, which lost 8 bases and 0 bases, there was a span of 7 bases. The CDR3 DNA is TGTGCCAGCGCGGCCTCTAACTATGGCTACACCTTC. It specifies CASAASNYGYTF.

The chain couples TRBV7-2 to TRBJ2-7, with a tentative D call TRBD1 (5 bases). Germline V gives CDR1 SGHTA, CDR2 FQGNSA. Trimming removed 1 base from V and 7 bases from J, with 11 bases in between. The CDR3 is made up of 13 amino acids. The CDR3 here is CASSLGPTGEQYF. The CDR3 nucleotides read TGTGCCAGCAGCTTAGGGCCTACAGGAGAGCAGTACTTC.

The chain uses TRBV4-3 and TRBJ1-4; 7 positions match TRBD1. The CDR3 runs 15 residues. Germline V gene data show CDR1 as LGHNA and CDR2 as YSLEER. V was clipped by 0 bases and J by 2 bases; unmatched bases: 0. This chain's CDR3 is CASSQDRGTNEKLFF. For the CDR3, the DNA is TGCGCCAGCAGCCAAGACAGGGGGACTAATGAAAAACTGTTTTTT.

The rearrangement uses TRBV4-1 and TRBJ1-1; D gene uncertain. The CDR3 is 17 amino acids. V lost 4 bases and J 0 bases, leaving 18 bases between the germline ends. CDR1 MGHRA and CDR2 YSYEKL come from the germline V gene. Written as DNA, the CDR3 is TGCGCCAGCAGCCCGTGGACGGGCACGACCATGAACACTGAAGCTTTCTTT. Amino acids: CASSPWTGTTMNTEAFF.

The sample holds a few counts of this clone. The junction departs from the called germline gene at one end, perhaps through a read error. This rearrangement joins TRBV7-7 to TRBJ2-7, with 8 bases aligning to TRBD2. Germline V gene lookup returns CDR1 SSHAT and CDR2 FNYEAQ (reference sequence). There are 13 residues in the CDR3. The DNA for the CDR3 is TGTGCTAGCAGCTTAGCGGGGTCCTACGAGCAGTACTTC. It encodes CASSLAGSYEQYF.

This sequence joins TRBV19 and TRBJ2-1; possible D gene TRBD2, 7 bases. Germline V lookup: CDR1 LNHDA, CDR2 SQIVND (reference sequence). Trimming left V 3 bases short and J 3 bases short, with 12 bases between. This CDR3 is built from 15 residues. CDR3 protein: CASSMGGGGYNEQFF. The CDR3 DNA reads as TGTGCCAGTAGTATGGGGGGAGGGGGCTACAATGAGCAGTTCTTC.

V is TRBV28 and J is TRBJ2-7, with TRBD1 as a possible D gene (6 bases). The CDR3 runs to 15 residues. Trimming took 6 bases from V and 4 from J, leaving 19 bases between them. Germline values: CDR1 MDHEN, CDR2 SYDVKM. The DNA for the CDR3 is TGTGCCAGCAGCACTACAGGGATAAGGTATTACGAGCAGTACTTC. As protein: CASSTTGIRYYEQYF.

V usage is TRBV5-6 and J usage is TRBJ2-2; D possibly corresponds to TRBD1 (5 bases). Germline-derived CDR1 and CDR2 are SGHDT and YYEEEE. With 4 bases removed from V and 7 bases from J, the gap between germline ends came to 8 bases. This CDR3 is built from 12 residues. The CDR3 sequence: CASSLQVGELFF. In nucleotides, the CDR3 is TGTGCCAGCAGCCTACAGGTCGGGGAGCTGTTTTTT.

This chain links TRBV5-5 with TRBJ2-3; weak D call: TRBD2 (6 bases). V was pared by 0 bases and J by 7 bases, with 15 bases between. CDR3 length equals 15 residues. Germline V gives CDR1 SGHKS, CDR2 YYEKEE (reference sequence). This chain's CDR3 is CASSLEIGLLNTQYF. The CDR3, as DNA: TGTGCCAGCAGCTTGGAAATCGGACTACTGAATACGCAGTATTTT. Filled out from reference TRBV5-5 and TRBJ2-3, the complete variable domain reads DAGVTQSPTHLIKTRGQQVTLRCSPISGHKSVSWYQQVLGQGPQFIFQYYEKEERGRGNFPDRFSARQFPNYSSELNVNALLLGDSALYLCASSLEIGLLNTQYFGPGTRLTVL.

The chain has TRBV10-3 and TRBJ1-2; D unresolved. The CDR3 extends over 14 amino acids. The germline V gene encodes CDR1 ENHRY and CDR2 SYGVKD. Trimming left V 2 bases short and J 7 bases short, with 14 bases between. Written as DNA, the CDR3 is TGTGCCATCAGTGAGGGACCCGGACGGGTTGGCTACACCTTC. Encoded protein: CAISEGPGRVGYTF.

V usage is TRBV7-2 and J usage is TRBJ1-3; no firm D call. The germline V and J ends were trimmed by 7 bases and 0 bases, with 13 bases remaining between them. CDR3 length equals 15 residues. Germline CDR1 reads SGHTA; CDR2 reads FQGNSA. CDR3 sequence reads: CASIAFQVSGNTIYF. CDR3 nucleotide sequence: TGTGCCAGCATCGCCTTCCAGGTCTCTGGAAACACCATATATTTT.

V usage is TRBV11-2 and J usage is TRBJ1-3, with 7 positions matching TRBD1. Germline V CDR1 and CDR2: SGHAT, FQNNGV. Trimming cost V 5 bases and J 0 bases; bases outside gene matches: 4. The CDR3 is 15 residues long. The CDR3 bases are TGTGCCAGCAGCGCCGACAGGGTCTCTGGAAACACCATATATTTT. Amino acids: CASSADRVSGNTIYF.

The chain has TRBV30 and TRBJ2-3; 7 bases align to TRBD2. V lost 0 bases, J lost 2 bases, and 5 bases stayed unmatched. The V gene's germline CDR1 is GTSNPN and CDR2 SVGIG (reference sequence). The CDR3 has 15 residues. This CDR3 reads CAWSVLAADTDTQYF. The CDR3 nucleotides are TGTGCCTGGAGTGTGCTAGCGGCAGACACAGATACGCAGTATTTT.

The V call is TRBV9, the J call TRBJ1-1, with no clear D. Germline V gene data show CDR1 as SGDLS and CDR2 as YYNGEE. The CDR3 totals 14 residues. Trimming took off 2 bases at V and 7 bases at J, with 15 bases between the two ends. The CDR3 sequence: CASSVDWTSYEAFF. The CDR3 nucleotides are TGTGCCAGCAGCGTTGACTGGACTTCGTATGAAGCTTTCTTT.

J is TRBJ1-2 and V is TRBV29-1; TRBD1 is a possible D gene (5 bases). CDR3 size: 14 residues. Deletions cut 4 bases from V and 2 bases from J, with 14 bases between. Germline loops: CDR1 SQVTM, CDR2 ANQGSEA. This chain's CDR3 is CSVGRGDTNYGYTF. The CDR3 DNA sequence: TGCAGCGTTGGCCGGGGGGATACGAACTATGGCTACACCTTC.

The gene calls are TRBV6-4 and TRBJ2-7, with 12 bases lining up with TRBD2. The CDR3 totals 15 residues. The germline V gene has CDR1 MRHNA and CDR2 SNTAGT. The V gene end was trimmed by 3 bases and the J gene end by 0 bases; junction bases not matched to a gene: 0. The CDR3 DNA is TGTGCCAGCAGTGAGACTAGCGGGAGCTCCTACGAGCAGTACTTC. Encoded protein: CASSETSGSSYEQYF.

In DNA, the CDR3 is TGTGCCATCAGTGAGTCGAGACTAGCGGGAGGCGGGGAGCTGTTTTTT. Encoded protein: CAISESRLAGGGELFF. The chain is built from TRBV10-3 and TRBJ2-2; TRBD2 aligns across 13 bases. The CDR3 loop spans 16 amino acids. CDR1 and CDR2 (germline): ENHRY, SYGVKD. The V segment lost 0 bases and the J segment 7 bases; nucleotides outside the gene matches: 2.

V and J are TRBV27 and TRBJ2-3, with 9 positions matching TRBD2. Per germline, CDR1 MNHEY and CDR2 SMNVEV (reference sequence). Trimming removed 2 bases from V and 2 bases from J; junction bases left unmatched: 5. This CDR3 has 16 residues. The CDR3 protein is CASSLAGGRFTDTQYF. The DNA of the CDR3 is TGTGCCAGCAGTTTAGCGGGGGGGCGCTTCACAGATACGCAGTATTTT.

The gene calls are TRBV6-5 and TRBJ2-1, with a tentative D call TRBD2 (6 bases). CDR1 MNHEY and CDR2 SVGAGI come from the germline V gene. V was trimmed by 5 bases and J by 6 bases, leaving 11 bases between them. The CDR3 spans 13 residues. The CDR3, as DNA: TGTGCCAGCAGTGCGGGGACTCTCAATGAGCAGTTCTTC. This codes for CASSAGTLNEQFF.

This clone was observed a handful of times. The chain joins TRBV2 to TRBJ1-5, with 9 positions matching TRBD1. V lost 11 bases, J lost 0 bases, and 8 bases stayed unmatched. Germline V gene sequence: CDR1 SNHLY, CDR2 FYNNEI. The CDR3 runs to 15 residues. The CDR3 spells CASQTGGFSNQPQHF. In DNA form, the CDR3 reads TGTGCCTCCCAGACAGGGGGATTTAGCAATCAGCCCCAGCATTTT.

This sequence joins TRBV4-2 and TRBJ2-4, with D possibly matching TRBD2 (6 bases). CDR1 is LGHNA, CDR2 YNFKEQ, per germline. This CDR3 region has 16 residues. Trimming pared 0 bases from V and 7 bases from J, leaving 16 bases between. The CDR3 sequence: CASSQDGSGGTNIQYF. The CDR3 DNA reads as TGTGCCAGCAGCCAAGATGGGTCGGGCGGGACCAACATTCAGTACTTC.

The genes are TRBV13 and TRBJ2-1; no clear D. The CDR3 totals 15 residues. V lost 5 bases and J lost 3, with 14 bases in between. Germline loops: CDR1 PRHDT, CDR2 FYEKMQ (reference sequence). The CDR3: CASSASPSDYNEQFF. CDR3 DNA: TGTGCCAGCAGCGCCTCCCCAAGCGACTACAATGAGCAGTTCTTC.

This chain links TRBV9 with TRBJ1-5; D unresolved. Deletions cut 4 bases from V and 3 bases from J, with 11 bases between. The CDR3 covers 14 residues. Per germline, CDR1 SGDLS and CDR2 YYNGEE. The CDR3 sequence: CASSPGGPNQPQHF. CDR3 DNA: TGTGCCAGCAGCCCGGGCGGGCCCAATCAGCCCCAGCATTTT.

This chain joins TRBV10-3 and TRBJ2-3; unclear D gene. Germline CDR1 ENHRY, CDR2 SYGVKD. The CDR3 is made up of 13 amino acids. The V and J ends lost 6 bases and 6 bases respectively, with 13 bases between them. CDR3 residues: CAISPFIQDTQYF. DNA of the CDR3: TGTGCCATCAGCCCCTTTATTCAGGATACGCAGTATTTT.